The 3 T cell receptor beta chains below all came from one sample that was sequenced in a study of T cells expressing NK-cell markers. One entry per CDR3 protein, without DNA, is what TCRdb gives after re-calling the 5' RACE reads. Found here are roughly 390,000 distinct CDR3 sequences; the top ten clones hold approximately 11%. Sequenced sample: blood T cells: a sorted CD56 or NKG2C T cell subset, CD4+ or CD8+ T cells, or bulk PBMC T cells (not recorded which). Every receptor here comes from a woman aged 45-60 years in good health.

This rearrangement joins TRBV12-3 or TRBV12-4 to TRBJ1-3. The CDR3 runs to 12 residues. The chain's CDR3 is CAGRGSGNTIYF.

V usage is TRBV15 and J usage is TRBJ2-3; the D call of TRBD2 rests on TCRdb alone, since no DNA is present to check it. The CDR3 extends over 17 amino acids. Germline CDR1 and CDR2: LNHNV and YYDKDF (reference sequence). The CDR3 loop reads CATSGLTSGRRGDTQYF.

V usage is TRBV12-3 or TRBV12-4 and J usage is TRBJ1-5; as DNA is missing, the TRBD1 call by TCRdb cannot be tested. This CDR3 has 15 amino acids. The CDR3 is CASSPEQGGNQPQHF.